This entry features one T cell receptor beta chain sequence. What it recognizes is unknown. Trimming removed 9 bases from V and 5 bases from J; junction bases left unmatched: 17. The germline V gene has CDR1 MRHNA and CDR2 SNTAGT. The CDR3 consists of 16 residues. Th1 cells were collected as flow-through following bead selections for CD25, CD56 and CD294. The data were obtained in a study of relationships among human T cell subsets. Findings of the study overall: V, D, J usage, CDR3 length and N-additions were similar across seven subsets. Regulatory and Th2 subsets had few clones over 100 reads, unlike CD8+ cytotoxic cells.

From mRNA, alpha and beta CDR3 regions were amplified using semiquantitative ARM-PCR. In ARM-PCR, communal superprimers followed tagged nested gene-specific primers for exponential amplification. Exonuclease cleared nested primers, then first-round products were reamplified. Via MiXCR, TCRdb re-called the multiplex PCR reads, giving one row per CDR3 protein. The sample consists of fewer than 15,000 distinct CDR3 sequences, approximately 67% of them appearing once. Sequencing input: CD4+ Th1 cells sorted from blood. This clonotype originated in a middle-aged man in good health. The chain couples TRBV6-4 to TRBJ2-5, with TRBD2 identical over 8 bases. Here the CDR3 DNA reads TGTGCCAGTAGTAGATTTGGGACTAGTCGAGCGGAGACCCAGTACTTC. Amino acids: CASSRFGTSRAETQYF.